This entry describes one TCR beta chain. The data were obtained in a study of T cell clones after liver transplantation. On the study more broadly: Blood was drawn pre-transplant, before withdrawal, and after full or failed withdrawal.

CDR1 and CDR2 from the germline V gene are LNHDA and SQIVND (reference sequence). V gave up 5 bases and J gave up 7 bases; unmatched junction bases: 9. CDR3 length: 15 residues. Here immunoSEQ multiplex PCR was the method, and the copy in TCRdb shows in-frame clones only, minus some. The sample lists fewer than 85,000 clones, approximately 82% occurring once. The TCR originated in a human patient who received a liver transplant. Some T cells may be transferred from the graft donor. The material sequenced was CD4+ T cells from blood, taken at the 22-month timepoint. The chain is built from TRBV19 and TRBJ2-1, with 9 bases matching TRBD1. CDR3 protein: CASSQQGAGENEQFF. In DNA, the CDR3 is TGTGCCAGTAGTCAACAGGGGGCGGGCGAGAATGAGCAGTTCTTC.